This TCR beta chain appears in the sequencing data of a study of cytomegalovirus exposure and HLA in healthy donors. Background on the study: Per a later analysis, the roughly 690 first-cohort and 100 to 150 validation repertoires shared one platform. Study-level findings and limits: It was 150 or so TCR beta chains that were listed as cytomegalovirus-associated. According to a subsequent analysis, TCR clusters from the first cohort were inclined to appear together in the 120 validation repertoires.

As concerns this clone: Its cognate antigen is unknown.

Only in-frame clones appear in the TCRdb table, and some are missing; sequencing was by immunoSEQ multiplex PCR. The profile shows 55,000 to 70,000 clones, just under 95% of them singletons. The germline V gene has CDR1 LNHDA and CDR2 SQIVND (reference sequence). The CDR3 is 15 residues long. With 8 bases removed from V and 4 bases from J, the gap between germline ends came to 18 bases. The TCR sequence derives from a man aged 18 to 35 in good health and CMV-seronegative. Sequences were obtained from PBMCs. The chain carries TRBV19 and TRBJ2-1, with a weak D call TRBD2 (6 bases). The CDR3 sequence is CASGRTGLHYNEQFF. The CDR3 DNA follows: TGTGCCAGTGGACGAACGGGACTTCATTACAATGAGCAGTTCTTC.